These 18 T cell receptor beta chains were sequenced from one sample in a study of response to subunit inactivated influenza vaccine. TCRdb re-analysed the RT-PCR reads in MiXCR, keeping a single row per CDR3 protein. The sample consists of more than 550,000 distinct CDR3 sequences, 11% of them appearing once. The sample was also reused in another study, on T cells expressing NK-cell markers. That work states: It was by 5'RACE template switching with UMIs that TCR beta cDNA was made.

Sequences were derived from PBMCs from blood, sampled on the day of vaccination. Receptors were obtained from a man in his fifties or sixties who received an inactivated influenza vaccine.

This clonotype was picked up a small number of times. CDR3 amino acids: CSATSGSSYEQYF. The CDR3 DNA is TGCAGTGCTACTAGCGGGAGCTCCTACGAGCAGTACTTC. The gene calls are TRBV20-1 and TRBJ2-7, with 10 positions matching TRBD2. Germline V CDR1 and CDR2: DFQATT, SNEGSKA (reference sequence). The CDR3 sequence is 13 residues long. Trimming removed 4 bases from V and 0 bases from J; junction bases left unmatched: 0.

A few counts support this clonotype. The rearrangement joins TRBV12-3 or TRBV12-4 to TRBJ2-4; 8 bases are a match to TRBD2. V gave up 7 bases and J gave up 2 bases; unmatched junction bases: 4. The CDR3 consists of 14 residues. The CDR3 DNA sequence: TGTGCCAGCAATCGGGGGGGCCCCAAAAACATTCAGTACTTC. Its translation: CASNRGGPKNIQYF.

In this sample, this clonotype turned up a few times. The CDR3 coding sequence is TGCAGTGCTCCCGGGACAGGGGGCTGGGAGACCCAGTACTTC. Translating gives CSAPGTGGWETQYF. The chain joins TRBV20-1 to TRBJ2-5; TRBD1 agrees at 12 bases. The V gene's germline CDR1 is DFQATT and CDR2 SNEGSKA (reference sequence). The CDR3 totals 14 residues. V lost 5 bases to trimming and J lost 5 bases; unmatched junction nucleotides: 6.

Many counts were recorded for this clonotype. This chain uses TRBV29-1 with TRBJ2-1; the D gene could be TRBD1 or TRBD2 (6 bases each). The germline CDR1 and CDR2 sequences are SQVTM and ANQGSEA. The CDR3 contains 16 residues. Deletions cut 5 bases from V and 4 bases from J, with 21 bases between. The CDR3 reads CSVPAGVAASYNEQFF. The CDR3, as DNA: TGCAGCGTTCCAGCAGGGGTAGCGGCATCTTACAATGAGCAGTTCTTC.

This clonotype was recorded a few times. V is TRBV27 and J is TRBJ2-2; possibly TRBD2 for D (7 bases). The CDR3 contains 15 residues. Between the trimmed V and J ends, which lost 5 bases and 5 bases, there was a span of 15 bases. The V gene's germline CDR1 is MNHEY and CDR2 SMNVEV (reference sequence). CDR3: CASSPGGGRTGELFF. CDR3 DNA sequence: TGTGCCAGCAGTCCCGGGGGCGGGAGAACCGGGGAGCTGTTTTTT.

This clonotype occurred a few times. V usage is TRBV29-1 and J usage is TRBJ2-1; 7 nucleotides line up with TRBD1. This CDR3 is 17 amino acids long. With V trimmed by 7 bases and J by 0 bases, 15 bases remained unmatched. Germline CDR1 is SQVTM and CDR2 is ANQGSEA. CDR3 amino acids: CSAGGTGKTLSYNEQFF. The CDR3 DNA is TGCAGCGCAGGGGGTACAGGGAAAACCCTCTCCTACAATGAGCAGTTCTTC.

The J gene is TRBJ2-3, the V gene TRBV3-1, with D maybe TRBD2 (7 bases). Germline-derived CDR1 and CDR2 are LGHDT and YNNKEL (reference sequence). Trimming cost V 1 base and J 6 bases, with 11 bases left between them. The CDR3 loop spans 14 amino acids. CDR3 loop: CASSQAGGMDTQYF. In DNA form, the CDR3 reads TGTGCCAGCAGCCAAGCGGGGGGCATGGATACGCAGTATTTT.

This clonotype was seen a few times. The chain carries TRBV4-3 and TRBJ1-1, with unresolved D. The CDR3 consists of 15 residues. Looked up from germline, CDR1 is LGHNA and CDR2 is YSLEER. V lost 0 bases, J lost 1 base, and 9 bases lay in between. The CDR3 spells CASSQDEAANTEAFF. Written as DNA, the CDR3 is TGCGCCAGCAGCCAAGACGAGGCCGCGAACACTGAAGCTTTCTTT.

CDR3 sequence reads: CSVEGQGGITEAFF. The DNA of the CDR3 is TGCAGCGTTGAAGGACAGGGGGGTATCACTGAAGCTTTCTTT. This chain uses TRBV29-1 with TRBJ1-1, with TRBD1 matching over 9 bases. The trim removed 1 base at V and 4 bases at J, leaving 4 bases unmatched. Germline V gene lookup returns CDR1 SQVTM and CDR2 ANQGSEA. The CDR3 is made up of 14 amino acids.

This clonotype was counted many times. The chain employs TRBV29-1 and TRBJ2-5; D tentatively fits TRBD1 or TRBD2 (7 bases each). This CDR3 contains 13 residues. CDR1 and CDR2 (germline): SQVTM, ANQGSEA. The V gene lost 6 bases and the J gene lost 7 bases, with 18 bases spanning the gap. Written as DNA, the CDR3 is TGCAGCGTCCACACAGGGGAGGGTGTGACCCAGTACTTC. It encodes CSVHTGEGVTQYF.

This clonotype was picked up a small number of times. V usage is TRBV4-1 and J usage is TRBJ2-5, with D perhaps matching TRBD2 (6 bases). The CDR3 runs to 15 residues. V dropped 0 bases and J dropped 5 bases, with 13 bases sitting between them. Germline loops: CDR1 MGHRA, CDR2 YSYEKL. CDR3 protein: CASSQDPRGLETQYF. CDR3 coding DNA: TGCGCCAGCAGCCAAGATCCTCGGGGGTTGGAGACCCAGTACTTC.

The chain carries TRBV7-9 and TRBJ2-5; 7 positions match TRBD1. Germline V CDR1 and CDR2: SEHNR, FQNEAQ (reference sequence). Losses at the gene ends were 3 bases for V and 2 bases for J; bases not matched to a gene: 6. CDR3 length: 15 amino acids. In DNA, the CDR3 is TGTGCCAGCAGCTTTATATTGACAGGGCAAGAGACCCAGTACTTC. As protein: CASSFILTGQETQYF. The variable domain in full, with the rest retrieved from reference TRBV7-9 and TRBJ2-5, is DTGVSQNPRHKITKRGQNVTFRCDPISEHNRLYWYRQTLGQGPEFLTYFQNEAQLEKSRLLSDRFSAERPKGSFSTLEIQRTEQGDSAMYLCASSFILTGQETQYFGPGTRLLVL.

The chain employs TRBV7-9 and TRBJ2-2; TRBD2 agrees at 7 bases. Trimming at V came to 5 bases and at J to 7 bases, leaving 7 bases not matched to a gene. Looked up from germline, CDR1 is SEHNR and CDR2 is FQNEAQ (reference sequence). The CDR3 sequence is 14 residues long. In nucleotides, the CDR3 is TGTGCCAGCAGCCATTTGCGGGAGCACGGGGAGCTGTTTTTT. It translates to CASSHLREHGELFF.

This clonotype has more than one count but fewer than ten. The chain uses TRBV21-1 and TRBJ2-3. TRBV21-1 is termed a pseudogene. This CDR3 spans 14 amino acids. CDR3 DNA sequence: TGTGCCAGCATCGACTTCCTTAGCACAGATACGCAGTATTTT. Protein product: CASIDFLSTDTQYF.

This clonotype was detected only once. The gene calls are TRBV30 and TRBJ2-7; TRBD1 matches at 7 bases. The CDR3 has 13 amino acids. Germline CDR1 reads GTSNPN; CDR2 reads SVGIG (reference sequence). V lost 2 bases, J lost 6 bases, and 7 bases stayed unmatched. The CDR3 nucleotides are TGTGCCTGGAGTAAACAGGGGTTCGGCGAGCAGTACTTC. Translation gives CAWSKQGFGEQYF.

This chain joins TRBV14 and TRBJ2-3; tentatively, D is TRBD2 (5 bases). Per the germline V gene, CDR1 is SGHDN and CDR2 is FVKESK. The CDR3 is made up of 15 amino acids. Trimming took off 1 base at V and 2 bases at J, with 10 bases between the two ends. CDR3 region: CASSQGEFLTDTQYF. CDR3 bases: TGTGCCAGCAGCCAAGGGGAGTTCCTCACAGATACGCAGTATTTT. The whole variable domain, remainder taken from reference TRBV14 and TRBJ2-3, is EAGVTQFPSHSVIEKGQTVTLRCDPISGHDNLYWYRRVMGKEIKFLLHFVKESKQDESGMPNNRFLAERTGGTYSTLKVQPAELEDSGVYFCASSQGEFLTDTQYFGPGTRLTVL.

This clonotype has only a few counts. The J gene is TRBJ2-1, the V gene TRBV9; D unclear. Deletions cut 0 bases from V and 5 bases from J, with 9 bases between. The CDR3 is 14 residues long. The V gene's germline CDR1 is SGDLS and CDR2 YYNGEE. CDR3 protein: CASSVGVTNNEQFF. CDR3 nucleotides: TGTGCCAGCAGCGTAGGAGTCACCAACAATGAGCAGTTCTTC.

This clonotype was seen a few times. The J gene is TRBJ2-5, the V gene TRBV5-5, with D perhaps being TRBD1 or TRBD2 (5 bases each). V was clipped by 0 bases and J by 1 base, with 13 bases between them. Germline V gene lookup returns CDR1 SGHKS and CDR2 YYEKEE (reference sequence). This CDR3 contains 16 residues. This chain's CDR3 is CASSLVPGQAQETQYF. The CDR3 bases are TGTGCCAGCAGCTTGGTTCCGGGGCAGGCCCAAGAGACCCAGTACTTC.